Reported below is one TCR beta chain. Its matching antigen is unknown. In TCRdb, the reads were re-called with MiXCR into one record per CDR3 protein. The table shows some 560,000 distinct CDR3 sequences, with about 40% occurring only once. The CDR3 length is 15 residues. J was trimmed by 2 bases and V by 4 bases; bases with no gene match: 6. Germline loops: CDR1 DFQATT, CDR2 SNEGSKA (reference sequence). The data derive from a study of T cell repertoires in cytomegalovirus infection. About the research overall: Well-studied HLA-B-restricted CMV epitopes were used in the study alongside recently identified HLA-C-restricted ones. Both CMV infection and a matching HLA type were indicated by public TCR beta signatures.

Findings of the study overall: HLA-C-restricted CMV clonotypes gave the most frequent clonotype in two of eight donors. Cumulative frequency (of public TCR beta family members) identified carriers of CMV plus the relevant HLA.

The input for sequencing was cultured PBMCs, taken from culture after CMV antigen stimulation. The chain has TRBV20-1 and TRBJ2-3; 10 positions agree with TRBD1. This clonotype originated in a human donor in good health (CMV status not recorded). Some clones in this sample may be carry-over from other donors' samples. This chain's CDR3 is CSAIRTGGYTDTQYF. The CDR3 nucleotides are TGCAGTGCTATACGGACAGGGGGTTACACAGATACGCAGTATTTT.